One sample yielded the 7 T cell receptor beta chains listed below, sequenced in a study of neurological immune-mediated disorders. TCRdb fed the 5' RACE reads into MiXCR, producing one record per CDR3 protein. The table has approximately 40,000 distinct CDR3 sequences, about 4.4% seen once. The material sequenced was CD4+ T cells from blood. These receptors all come from a man aged 18 to 29 in good health.

There are many counts of this clonotype. The chain links TRBV20-1 to TRBJ2-5, with TRBD2 matching over 12 bases. CDR1 and CDR2 (germline): DFQATT, SNEGSKA (reference sequence). Trimming at V came to 1 base and at J to 2 bases, leaving 8 bases not matched to a gene. The CDR3 has 17 amino acids. CDR3 amino acids: CSARGLAGGPTQETQYF. Written as DNA, the CDR3 is TGCAGTGCTAGAGGGCTAGCGGGGGGGCCTACACAAGAGACCCAGTACTTC.

There are many counts of this clonotype. The CDR3 region is CASSLTVTFAFF. The CDR3 bases are TGTGCCAGCAGCTTGACGGTGACTTTTGCTTTCTTT. The J gene is TRBJ1-1, the V gene TRBV7-9, with D hard to call. The CDR3 has 12 amino acids. Germline loops: CDR1 SEHNR, CDR2 FQNEAQ (reference sequence). Trimming left V 3 bases short and J 11 bases short, with 13 bases between.

This clonotype has a count of ten or more. This chain uses TRBV5-1 with TRBJ1-4; tentatively, D is TRBD1 (5 bases). The V gene's germline CDR1 is SGHRS and CDR2 YFSETQ. The germline V and J ends were trimmed by 4 bases and 6 bases, with 13 bases remaining between them. The CDR3 is 14 amino acids. DNA of the CDR3: TGCGCCAGCAGCCAACAGGTTTCGGATGAAAAACTGTTTTTT. This sequence encodes CASSQQVSDEKLFF.

This clonotype was counted at least ten times. J is TRBJ2-5 and V is TRBV29-1; 9 positions match TRBD1. The germline V gene encodes CDR1 SQVTM and CDR2 ANQGSEA. This CDR3 contains 14 residues. Trimming cost V 7 bases and J 5 bases; bases outside gene matches: 11. The DNA for the CDR3 is TGCAGCGCCCGACCCGGGACAGGGTTGGAGACCCAGTACTTC. It encodes CSARPGTGLETQYF.

By sample share, this clonotype is medium-sized. V gene TRBV20-1 combines with J gene TRBJ1-1; weak D call: TRBD1 (6 bases). Germline assignment: CDR1 DFQATT and CDR2 SNEGSKA (reference sequence). The CDR3 totals 13 residues. Trimming left V 5 bases short and J 7 bases short, with 17 bases between. CDR3 nucleotide sequence: TGCAGTGCTCAACCACAGGGTTGGAATGAAGCTTTCTTT. This sequence encodes CSAQPQGWNEAFF.

This clonotype appeared many times. The chain joins TRBV14 to TRBJ1-2; no clear D. Germline lookup yields CDR1 SGHDN and CDR2 FVKESK. There are 13 residues in the CDR3. V lost 1 base and J 1 base, leaving 4 bases between the germline ends. Here the CDR3 reads CASSQAVNYGYTF. Here the CDR3 DNA reads TGTGCCAGCAGCCAAGCGGTTAACTATGGCTACACCTTC.

This clonotype was detected ten times or more. The gene calls are TRBV25-1 and TRBJ2-6; no clear D. The V gene's germline CDR1 is MGHDK and CDR2 SYGVNS. The V and J ends lost 3 bases and 3 bases respectively, with 18 bases between them. CDR3 size: 18 residues. The CDR3 sequence: CASSDSDGLSYGANVLTF. The CDR3 DNA sequence: TGTGCCAGCAGTGATTCTGACGGGTTAAGTTATGGGGCCAACGTCCTGACTTTC.